These 8 T cell receptor beta chains were sequenced from one sample in a study of graft-versus-host responses after intestinal transplantation. Using immunoSEQ multiplex PCR, the repertoire was profiled, and TCRdb retains in-frame clones only, with some absent. This table holds about 57,000 clones, roughly 90% found once. The sequencing used PBMCs, collected 26 days after transplant. All receptors derive from a human patient who received an intestinal transplant, so some T cells may come from the graft donor.

The chain links TRBV7-9 to TRBJ2-2; 8 nucleotides line up with TRBD2. Germline values: CDR1 SEHNR, CDR2 FQNEAQ (reference sequence). V gave up 1 base and J gave up 9 bases; unmatched junction bases: 16. The length of the CDR3 is 18 residues. The CDR3 bases are TGTGCCAGCAGCTTAGGGGGTAGCGGGGTCGGAGGGGGTTGGGAGCTGTTTTTT. Translated, it gives CASSLGGSGVGGGWELFF.

The chain links TRBV19 to TRBJ1-2; tentatively, D is TRBD1 (5 bases). This CDR3 is built from 15 residues. The germline CDR1 and CDR2 sequences are LNHDA and SQIVND (reference sequence). V dropped 4 bases and J dropped 2 bases, with 14 bases sitting between them. DNA of the CDR3: TGTGCCAGTAGTAGTCTGCAGGGCGAGAACTATGGCTACACCTTC. Translating gives CASSSLQGENYGYTF.

The gene calls are TRBV4-1 and TRBJ1-6; D perhaps matches TRBD1 (5 bases). Germline CDR1 reads MGHRA; CDR2 reads YSYEKL. The CDR3 has 16 amino acids. V lost 4 bases, J lost 11 bases, and 21 bases lay in between. The CDR3 loop reads CASSLESQGYEAPLHF. The DNA for the CDR3 is TGCGCCAGCAGCCTTGAGTCCCAGGGCTACGAGGCACCCCTCCACTTT.

The rearrangement uses TRBV11-2 and TRBJ1-6; TRBD1 might be the D (5 bases). This CDR3 is built from 14 residues. Trimming removed 4 bases from V and 7 bases from J, with 11 bases in between. In germline, CDR1 is SGHAT, CDR2 FQNNGV. CDR3 nucleotide sequence: TGTGCCAGCAGCTCTAGTAGGGGAAATTCACCCCTCCACTTT. This encodes CASSSSRGNSPLHF.

The rearrangement links TRBV9 to TRBJ1-5; D is unclear. The V end was cut by 0 bases, the J end by 7 bases, with 11 bases between. There are 14 residues in the CDR3. Germline V gene data show CDR1 as SGDLS and CDR2 as YYNGEE. CDR3 coding DNA: TGTGCCAGCAGCGTAGACCATCGGGGACAGCCCCAGCATTTT. Protein sequence: CASSVDHRGQPQHF.

This clone appeared once. The V call is TRBV19, the J call TRBJ2-5; 8 bases match TRBD2. Trimming at V came to 8 bases and at J to 4 bases, leaving 3 bases not matched to a gene. There are 12 residues in the CDR3. CDR1 LNHDA and CDR2 SQIVND come from the germline V gene (reference sequence). The chain's CDR3 is CASGLAGETQYF. The CDR3 DNA sequence: TGTGCCAGTGGACTAGCTGGAGAGACCCAGTACTTC.

This clone was counted only a few times. The rearrangement links TRBV19 to TRBJ2-3, with D possibly being TRBD1 (6 bases). V lost 5 bases and J lost 2, with 17 bases in between. CDR1 and CDR2 (germline): LNHDA, SQIVND (reference sequence). The CDR3 has 16 residues. The CDR3 DNA reads as TGTGCCAGTAGTTTCCGCGACAGGCCTACCACAGATACGCAGTATTTT. Translating gives CASSFRDRPTTDTQYF.

The chain couples TRBV30 to TRBJ2-7; 7 nucleotides line up with TRBD1. V lost 3 bases to trimming and J lost 5 bases; unmatched junction nucleotides: 10. The CDR3 totals 14 residues. The germline V gene encodes CDR1 GTSNPN and CDR2 SVGIG (reference sequence). CDR3 bases: TGTGCCTGGAGCCGGGACAGTTATTCAGACGAGCAGTACGTC. This translates into CAWSRDSYSDEQYV.